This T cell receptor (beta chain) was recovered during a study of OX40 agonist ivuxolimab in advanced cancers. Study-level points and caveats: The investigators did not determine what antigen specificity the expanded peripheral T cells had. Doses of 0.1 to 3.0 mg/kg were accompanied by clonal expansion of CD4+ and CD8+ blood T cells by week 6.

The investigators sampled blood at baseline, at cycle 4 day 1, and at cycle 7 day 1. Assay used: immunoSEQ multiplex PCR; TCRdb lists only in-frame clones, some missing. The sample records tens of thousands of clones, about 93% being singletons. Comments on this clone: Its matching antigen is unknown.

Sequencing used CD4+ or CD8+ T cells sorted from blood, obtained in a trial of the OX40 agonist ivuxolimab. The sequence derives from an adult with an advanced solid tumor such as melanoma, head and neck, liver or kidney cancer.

The CDR3 nucleotides read TGTGCCAGCAGTGCCAACAAGGGGCGCCGAGAGACCCAGTACTTC. Residues: CASSANKGRRETQYF. The chain couples TRBV25-1 to TRBJ2-5, with D possibly being TRBD1 (5 bases). Deletions cut 4 bases from V and 4 bases from J, with 16 bases between. The CDR3 totals 15 residues. Per the germline V gene, CDR1 is MGHDK and CDR2 is SYGVNS.